A single sample gave rise to the 26 T cell receptor beta chains below, sequenced in a study of cytomegalovirus exposure and HLA in healthy donors. It was with 60 Vbeta and 13 Jbeta primers that the PCR ran. Sequencing used immunoSEQ multiplex PCR; TCRdb keeps in-frame clones, though not all of them. The table lists tens of thousands of clones, 70% to 85% of them singletons. Sequences were obtained from PBMCs. Receptors were obtained from a man over 45 in good health and CMV-seronegative.

The table lists this clone with a count of one. At one boundary the junction diverges from the germline segment, which might be a read error. The chain couples TRBV7-9 to TRBJ1-1, with 7 bases that match TRBD1. Germline V gives CDR1 SEHNR, CDR2 FQNEAQ (reference sequence). There are 14 residues in the CDR3. CDR3 sequence reads: CSSSSQGVNTEAFF. CDR3 nucleotides: TGTTCCAGCAGCTCCCAGGGGGTGAACACTGAAGCTTTCTTT.

The V and J genes are TRBV5-4 and TRBJ2-2, with D possibly TRBD2 on 6 matching bases. The V gene lost 3 bases and the J gene lost 6 bases, with 12 bases spanning the gap. CDR3 length: 14 amino acids. Per the germline V gene, CDR1 is SGHNT and CDR2 is YYREEE (reference sequence). The CDR3 sequence: CASSSGREPGELFF. CDR3 DNA: TGTGCCAGCAGCTCGGGACGGGAGCCCGGGGAGCTGTTTTTT.

The V gene is TRBV7-2, the J gene TRBJ1-5; 8 bases map to TRBD1. The CDR3 is 15 residues long. V gave up 5 bases and J gave up 2 bases; unmatched junction bases: 5. The germline V gene has CDR1 SGHTA and CDR2 FQGNSA. CDR3 in DNA: TGTGCCAGCAGCCGCATGGGACAGGGCAATCAGCCCCAGCATTTT. Its translation: CASSRMGQGNQPQHF.

The genes are TRBV9 and TRBJ1-1, with 7 nucleotides matching TRBD1. V lost 0 bases and J lost 5; bases outside the gene matches: 10. Germline loops: CDR1 SGDLS, CDR2 YYNGEE. There are 16 residues in the CDR3. Here the CDR3 DNA reads TGTGCCAGCAGCGTAGATCCGGTTAACAGGGGAACTGAAGCTTTCTTT. This encodes CASSVDPVNRGTEAFF.

V gene TRBV12-5 combines with J gene TRBJ2-1; D gene ambiguous. Between the trimmed V and J ends, which lost 6 bases and 9 bases, there was a span of 15 bases. From germline, CDR1 is LGHNT and CDR2 FRNRAP. The CDR3 spans 13 residues. CDR3 loop: CASGNLLNGEQFF. The CDR3 nucleotides read TGTGCTAGTGGCAACCTACTAAACGGTGAGCAGTTCTTC.

V usage is TRBV25-1 and J usage is TRBJ2-2, with 8 bases matching TRBD2. J gave up 7 bases and V 5 bases, and 9 bases lay outside the gene matches. The germline CDR1 and CDR2 sequences are MGHDK and SYGVNS. The CDR3 loop spans 15 amino acids. DNA for the CDR3: TGTGCCAGCAGTCTACCGGGGGGGGAGGACGGGGAGCTGTTTTTT. It translates to CASSLPGGEDGELFF.

The chain is built from TRBV2 and TRBJ2-3, with TRBD1 identical over 8 bases. The CDR3 loop spans 14 amino acids. J gave up 4 bases and V 5 bases, and 5 bases lay outside the gene matches. Germline lookup yields CDR1 SNHLY and CDR2 FYNNEI. The DNA of the CDR3 is TGTGCCAGCAGTCCACAGACAGGGGCAGATACGCAGTATTTT. It encodes CASSPQTGADTQYF.

DNA of the CDR3: TGCGCCAGCAGCTACGACAGGGTGGGCTCTAATGAAAAACTGTTTTTT. Protein: CASSYDRVGSNEKLFF. The chain recombines TRBV5-1 with TRBJ1-4; 7 bases are shared with TRBD1. V lost 3 bases and J lost 3; bases outside the gene matches: 8. Germline V lookup: CDR1 SGHRS, CDR2 YFSETQ. The CDR3 totals 16 residues.

This rearrangement joins TRBV25-1 to TRBJ1-2; the match to TRBD1 covers 7 bases. Germline values: CDR1 MGHDK, CDR2 SYGVNS. The CDR3 contains 14 residues. J lost 4 bases, V lost 4 bases, and 6 bases had no gene match. The DNA for the CDR3 is TGTGCCAGCAGTGGGTATGGGACAGCCTATGGCTACACCTTC. Translation: CASSGYGTAYGYTF.

This clone was seen a single time. The chain recombines TRBV5-5 with TRBJ2-7; 11 nucleotides match TRBD2. The trim removed 4 bases at V and 4 bases at J, leaving 4 bases unmatched. This CDR3 has 14 residues. From germline, CDR1 is SGHKS and CDR2 YYEKEE (reference sequence). The CDR3 DNA reads TGTGCCAGCAGCCCAGGACTAGCGGGTTACGAGCAGTACTTC. Encoded protein: CASSPGLAGYEQYF.

This clone turned up a few times. The chain joins TRBV19 to TRBJ1-5; TRBD1 matches at 7 bases. Trimming took 5 bases from V and 5 from J; bases not matched to a gene: 3. The germline V gene has CDR1 LNHDA and CDR2 SQIVND (reference sequence). This CDR3 spans 13 amino acids. CDR3 in amino acids: CASSLDRDQPQHF. The CDR3 DNA reads as TGTGCCAGTAGTCTTGACAGGGATCAGCCCCAGCATTTT.

The J gene is TRBJ2-3, the V gene TRBV7-2, with TRBD2 as a possible D gene (6 bases). With 3 bases removed from V and 2 bases from J, the gap between germline ends came to 9 bases. From germline, CDR1 is SGHTA and CDR2 FQGNSA. The CDR3 runs 14 residues. The CDR3 DNA reads as TGTGCCAGCAGCTTCCGGGGGAACACAGATACGCAGTATTTT. Translated, it gives CASSFRGNTDTQYF.

The V and J genes are TRBV28 and TRBJ2-7, with 11 positions matching TRBD2. The J segment lost 0 bases and the V segment lost 6 bases, leaving 1 base of the junction unmatched. The CDR3 is 14 amino acids. Per germline, CDR1 MDHEN and CDR2 SYDVKM. CDR3 coding DNA: TGTGCCAGCAGACTAGCGGGAGCCTCCTACGAGCAGTACTTC. As protein: CASRLAGASYEQYF.

The genes are TRBV5-6 and TRBJ2-2; perhaps TRBD2 as D (6 bases). The CDR3 loop spans 15 amino acids. Germline V gives CDR1 SGHDT, CDR2 YYEEEE. Trimming removed 0 bases at V and 2 bases at J, with 8 bases between. CDR3 DNA: TGTGCCAGCAGCTTGGACGGGGGAAACACCGGGGAGCTGTTTTTT. This sequence encodes CASSLDGGNTGELFF.

V gene TRBV27 combines with J gene TRBJ2-2, with TRBD2 matching over 9 bases. Germline assignment: CDR1 MNHEY and CDR2 SMNVEV (reference sequence). The CDR3 spans 16 residues. With V trimmed by 9 bases and J by 7 bases, 15 bases remained unmatched. The CDR3 loop reads CASTLPGLALDGELFF. In nucleotides, the CDR3 is TGTGCCAGTACACTTCCGGGACTAGCCCTCGACGGGGAGCTGTTTTTT.

The chain recombines TRBV28 with TRBJ2-7; 8 nucleotides align to TRBD2. The CDR3 is 14 residues long. In germline, CDR1 is MDHEN, CDR2 SYDVKM. The junction had 7 bases not matched to a gene; V was cut back by 3 bases and J by 6 bases. CDR3 in DNA: TGTGCCAGCAGTTTTCAGCGGGAGTGGAGCGAGCAGTACTTC. Amino acid sequence: CASSFQREWSEQYF. Supplemented by reference TRBV28 and TRBJ2-7, the full variable domain reads DVKVTQSSRYLVKRTGEKVFLECVQDMDHENMFWYRQDPGLGLRLIYFSYDVKMKEKGDIPEGYSVSREKKERFSLILESASTNQTSMYLCASSFQREWSEQYFGPGTRLTVT.

The gene calls are TRBV5-4 and TRBJ2-3, with D possibly matching TRBD1 (6 bases). The CDR3 extends over 15 amino acids. Germline V gene data show CDR1 as SGHNT and CDR2 as YYREEE (reference sequence). V dropped 0 bases and J dropped 10 bases, with 18 bases sitting between them. The CDR3 is CASSLVGTKTGAQYF. CDR3 DNA: TGTGCCAGCAGCTTGGTAGGGACAAAGACCGGGGCGCAGTATTTT.

This sequence joins TRBV5-8 and TRBJ2-7, with D maybe TRBD1 (5 bases). The germline CDR1 and CDR2 sequences are SGHTS and YDEGEE. The CDR3 is made up of 14 amino acids. V dropped 4 bases and J dropped 4 bases, with 15 bases sitting between them. This CDR3 is CASSKDTPPYEQYF. CDR3 DNA sequence: TGTGCCAGCAGCAAGGACACACCACCTTACGAGCAGTACTTC.

The chain has TRBV18 and TRBJ2-5; TRBD1 might be the D (6 bases). The CDR3 extends over 15 amino acids. Germline-derived CDR1 and CDR2 are KGHSH and LQKENI. V lost 0 bases and J lost 4, with 12 bases in between. The CDR3 loop is CASSPPHGQRETQYF. DNA for the CDR3: TGTGCCAGCTCACCACCGCATGGACAGCGAGAGACCCAGTACTTC.

This clone came up a few times. DNA for the CDR3: TGTGCCAGCAGTTACTCAAAGGGGGCCCTGAGCACTGAAGCTTTCTTT. This sequence encodes CASSYSKGALSTEAFF. V and J are TRBV6-5 and TRBJ1-1; 7 bases agree with TRBD1. CDR3 size: 16 residues. J gave up 4 bases and V 0 bases, and 8 bases lay outside the gene matches. Germline loops: CDR1 MNHEY, CDR2 SVGAGI.

In nucleotides, the CDR3 is TGTGCCAGCAGCGTAGCGAGTCCCCCTACGAATGAGCAGTTCTTC. It codes for CASSVASPPTNEQFF. The genes are TRBV9 and TRBJ2-1; D remains unclear. The CDR3 is 15 residues long. CDR1 is SGDLS and CDR2 is YYNGEE in the germline V gene. Trimming pared 0 bases from V and 7 bases from J, leaving 14 bases between. Supplemented by reference TRBV9 and TRBJ2-1, the full variable domain reads DSGVTQTPKHLITATGQRVTLRCSPRSGDLSVYWYQQSLDQGLQFLIQYYNGEERAKGNILERFSAQQFPDLHSELNLSSLELGDSALYFCASSVASPPTNEQFFGPGTRLTVL.

This clone showed up just once. CDR3 nucleotides: TGTGCCAGCAGCCCAAATCCACGGTACTCAACCTACAATGAGCAGTTCTTC. Amino acid sequence: CASSPNPRYSTYNEQFF. This rearrangement joins TRBV7-6 to TRBJ2-1, with D unresolved. Trimming pared 5 bases from V and 2 bases from J, leaving 19 bases between. CDR1 SGHVS and CDR2 FNYEAQ come from the germline V gene. This CDR3 is 17 amino acids long.

The V call is TRBV5-6, the J call TRBJ2-3, with 11 bases matching TRBD2. This CDR3 has 16 residues. V shed 0 bases and J 5 bases; nucleotides not matched to a gene: 5. Germline loops: CDR1 SGHDT, CDR2 YYEEEE. The DNA for the CDR3 is TGTGCCAGCAGCTTGGAGAGACTAGCGGGAAGAGATACGCAGTATTTT. This sequence encodes CASSLERLAGRDTQYF.

This clone was counted a few times. This sequence joins TRBV6-5 and TRBJ2-7; D gene ambiguous. Trimming pared 6 bases from V and 2 bases from J, leaving 14 bases between. The CDR3 consists of 14 residues. Germline V CDR1 and CDR2: MNHEY, SVGAGI. DNA of the CDR3: TGTGCCAGCAGCCCTTCCGGCAGGACCTACGAGCAGTACTTC. This gives the protein CASSPSGRTYEQYF.

This chain links TRBV4-1 with TRBJ2-7; 8 positions match TRBD1. CDR1 is MGHRA, CDR2 YSYEKL, per germline. This CDR3 comprises 16 residues. The V gene end was trimmed by 4 bases and the J gene end by 6 bases; junction bases not matched to a gene: 14. CDR3 coding DNA: TGCGCCAGCAGCCCGACCGGACAGGGTTTAGATGGCGAGCAGTACTTC. Translated: CASSPTGQGLDGEQYF.

V is TRBV28 and J is TRBJ2-1; TRBD2 matches at 8 bases. Germline V CDR1 and CDR2: MDHEN, SYDVKM. CDR3 size: 14 residues. The V gene end was trimmed by 2 bases and the J gene end by 8 bases; junction bases not matched to a gene: 5. In DNA form, the CDR3 reads TGTGCCAGCAGTTTAGCGGGAGGAGTGGATGAGCAGTTCTTC. This encodes CASSLAGGVDEQFF.